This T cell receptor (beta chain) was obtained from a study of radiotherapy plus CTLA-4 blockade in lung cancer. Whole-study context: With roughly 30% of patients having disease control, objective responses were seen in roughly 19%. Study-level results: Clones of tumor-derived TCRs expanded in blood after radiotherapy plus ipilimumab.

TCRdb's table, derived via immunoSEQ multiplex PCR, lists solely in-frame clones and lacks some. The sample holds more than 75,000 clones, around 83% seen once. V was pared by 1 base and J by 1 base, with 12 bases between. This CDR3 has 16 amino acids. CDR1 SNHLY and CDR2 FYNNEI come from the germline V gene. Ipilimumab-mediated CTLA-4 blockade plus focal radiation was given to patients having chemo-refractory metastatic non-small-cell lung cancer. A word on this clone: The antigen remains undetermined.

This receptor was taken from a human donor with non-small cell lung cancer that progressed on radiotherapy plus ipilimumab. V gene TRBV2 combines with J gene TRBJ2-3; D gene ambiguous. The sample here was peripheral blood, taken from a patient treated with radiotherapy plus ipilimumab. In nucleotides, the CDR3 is TGTGCCAGCAGTGAAGTTGAGGCGATCGGCACAGATACGCAGTATTTT. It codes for CASSEVEAIGTDTQYF.